A single sample is the source of the 4 T cell receptor beta chains below, sequenced in a study of cytomegalovirus exposure and HLA in healthy donors. PCR involved 60 Vbeta and 13 Jbeta primers. Generated by immunoSEQ multiplex PCR, the TCRdb table keeps only in-frame clones and is missing some. There are 160,000 or so clones in the sample; roughly four fifths occur only once, and approximately 1% lies in the top ten. Sequencing was done on a sample of PBMCs. These receptors were collected from a woman aged 40 to 50 in good health and CMV-seronegative.

The chain employs TRBV18 and TRBJ1-1; 8 nucleotides line up with TRBD1. The CDR3 is 14 residues long. V dropped 4 bases and J dropped 5; count of bases not matched to a gene: 6. The germline CDR1 and CDR2 sequences are KGHSH and LQKENI. The CDR3 protein is CASSRGQVATEAFF. CDR3 nucleotide sequence: TGTGCCAGCTCACGGGGACAGGTGGCGACTGAAGCTTTCTTT.

CDR3 sequence: CAWSQDRENTEAFF. As DNA, the CDR3 is TGTGCCTGGAGTCAGGACAGGGAGAACACTGAAGCTTTCTTT. The J gene is TRBJ1-1, the V gene TRBV30, with 8 positions matching TRBD1. V shed 2 bases, J shed 1 base, and the junction held 3 bases outside the gene matches. CDR1 GTSNPN and CDR2 SVGIG come from the germline V gene (reference sequence). This CDR3 region has 14 residues. The complete variable domain, with remaining parts taken from reference TRBV30 and TRBJ1-1, reads SQTIHQWPATLVQPVGSPLSLECTVEGTSNPNLYWYRQAAGRGLQLLFYSVGIGQISSEVPQNLSASRPQDRQFILSSKKLLLSDSGFYLCAWSQDRENTEAFFGQGTRLTVV.

The rearrangement uses TRBV7-3 and TRBJ2-1; 12 bases match TRBD2. Trimming cost V 4 bases and J 8 bases; bases outside gene matches: 3. In germline, CDR1 is SGHTA, CDR2 FQGTGA. The CDR3 sequence is 14 residues long. The CDR3 loop is CASSSSGRGDEQFF. DNA of the CDR3: TGTGCCAGCAGCTCTAGCGGGAGGGGAGATGAGCAGTTCTTC. Full variable domain (outside the CDR3, taken from reference TRBV7-3 and TRBJ2-1): GAGVSQTPSNKVTEKGKYVELRCDPISGHTALYWYRQSLGQGPEFLIYFQGTGAADDSGLPNDRFFAVRPEGSVSTLKIQRTERGDSAVYLCASSSSGRGDEQFFGPGTRLTVL.

V usage is TRBV27 and J usage is TRBJ2-4; D may be TRBD1 (5 bases). Germline V gene lookup returns CDR1 MNHEY and CDR2 SMNVEV (reference sequence). CDR3 size: 14 residues. V was clipped by 5 bases and J by 0 bases, with 8 bases between them. CDR3 in amino acids: CASSATVAKNIQYF. CDR3 coding DNA: TGTGCCAGCAGTGCGACAGTAGCCAAAAACATTCAGTACTTC.